The entry below gives a single TCR beta chain sequence along with its context. Its antigen is undetermined. TCRB immunosequencing input was about 0.55 micrograms of biopsy DNA per sample. Assay: immunoSEQ multiplex PCR; the TCRdb copy retains only in-frame clones and omits some. The sample includes about 14,000 clones, 70% of them seen just once. The data are from a study of T cell repertoires in ileal Crohn's disease. Study details: Median disease duration was approximately 8 years; 35% smoked at surgery.

Regarding the study as a whole: Clonal expansions were more frequent in active smokers than non-smokers at surgery. Every patient over 26.8% clonality showed endoscopic recurrence.

The CDR3 is made up of 14 amino acids. Trimming left V 3 bases short and J 3 bases short, with 11 bases between. Germline V lookup: CDR1 WNHNN, CDR2 SYGVQD (reference sequence). The chain carries TRBV10-1 and TRBJ1-1, with D perhaps TRBD1 (5 bases). The sequenced material came from ileal tissue. The clonotype was recovered from an adult with Crohn's disease. The CDR3 protein is CASSEGRGDTEAFF. The CDR3 DNA sequence: TGCGCCAGCAGTGAAGGTCGGGGGGACACTGAAGCTTTCTTT.